The clone carrying this T cell receptor (beta chain) was counted only a few times. Its target is unknown. This sample stems from a study of cytomegalovirus exposure and HLA in healthy donors. Trimming left V 3 bases short and J 5 bases short, with 11 bases between. This CDR3 has 14 residues. From germline, CDR1 is KGHSH and CDR2 LQKENI. Findings and caveats of the study: HLA allele associations emerged for fewer than 20,000 TCR beta sequences in a later analysis, at 0.05 false discovery rate.

PCR involved 60 Vbeta and 13 Jbeta primers. Profiled with immunoSEQ multiplex PCR; TCRdb holds only in-frame clones, not every one. The data show roughly 130,000 clones, with about 74% seen just once and approximately 6.3% held by the top ten. Sequenced: PBMCs. The clonotype comes from a man aged 35-49 years in good health and CMV-seropositive. The chain uses TRBV18 and TRBJ2-1; possibly TRBD1 for D (5 bases). The CDR3 loop is CASSPLDSNNEQFF. In nucleotides, the CDR3 is TGTGCCAGCTCACCCTTAGACAGTAACAATGAGCAGTTCTTC. The full variable domain, with the rest looked up from reference TRBV18 and TRBJ2-1, is NAGVMQNPRHLVRRRGQEARLRCSPMKGHSHVYWYRQLPEEGLKFMVYLQKENIIDESGMPKERFSAEFPKEGPSILRIQQVVRGDSAAYFCASSPLDSNNEQFFGPGTRLTVL.